The T cell receptor (beta chain) under discussion was sequenced for a study of T cell repertoires in cytomegalovirus infection. Turning to the study itself: Well-studied HLA-B-restricted epitopes and recently identified HLA-C-restricted epitopes of CMV were both used in the study. Matching HLA type and CMV infection were both indicated by public TCR beta signatures. The study, taken as a whole, reports: CMV-specific TCR beta clonotypes restricted by HLA-C dominated the ex vivo response. The cumulative frequency of public TCR beta families distinguished individuals who carried CMV together with the relevant HLA.

V gave up 5 bases and J gave up 5 bases, with 12 bases separating them. This CDR3 has 13 amino acids. There are a few counts of this clonotype. Its antigen is not identified. Each CDR3 protein gets one entry after TCRdb re-called the reads with MiXCR. The sample shows 900,000 to 950,000 distinct CDR3 sequences, under 40% of them seen only once. This clonotype was sampled from a human donor in good health (CMV status not recorded). Some clones in this sample may be carry-over from other donors' samples. V is TRBV12-3 or TRBV12-4 and J is TRBJ2-5; D remains unclear. The sequencing used cultured CD8+ T cells from PBMCs, collected from culture after CMV antigen stimulation. CDR3 nucleotide sequence: TGTGCCAGCAGTCGTGGCCTATGGGAGACCCAGTACTTC. This sequence encodes CASSRGLWETQYF.